These 17 T cell receptor beta chains originate from one sample sequenced in a study of T-cell memory formation after mild COVID-19 (dated by TCRdb to about 2021). The library was made by 5' RACE. The sequencing machine was an Illumina NovaSeq 6000. TCRdb trimmed the raw reads at Q25, called clones with MiXCR and kept productive beta chains. Here each entry gathers all rows of one CDR3 protein and keeps the most common genes and DNA. This sample holds hundreds of thousands of distinct CDR3 sequences; roughly 22% were observed only once. The ten largest clones capture 7% to 9% of the sample. The specimen was PBMCs or a T cell subset sorted from them (not recorded which). The receptors were sampled from an adult woman who had mild COVID-19 (a few samples of this study predate the infection). The sample titles of this study are shuffled in the database, so cell type and time point are left out; the donor was told from shared clones.

A few counts support this clonotype. V gene TRBV29-1 combines with J gene TRBJ1-1; D unresolved. The germline V gene encodes CDR1 SQVTM and CDR2 ANQGSEA. The CDR3 runs 12 residues. V lost 7 bases and J lost 4, with 13 bases in between. The CDR3 DNA reads TGCAGCGCAAGGCCAACGACCACTGAAGCTTTCTTT. Amino acid sequence: CSARPTTTEAFF.

V and J are TRBV20-1 and TRBJ2-3; 9 positions agree with TRBD2. The V gene's germline CDR1 is DFQATT and CDR2 SNEGSKA (reference sequence). The length of the CDR3 is 14 residues. The V gene end was trimmed by 3 bases and the J gene end by 2 bases; junction bases not matched to a gene: 3. The CDR3 loop reads CSASSGGYTDTQYF. DNA for the CDR3: TGCAGTGCTAGTAGCGGGGGTTACACAGATACGCAGTATTTT.

This rearrangement joins TRBV5-1 to TRBJ2-7; unclear D gene. CDR1 SGHRS and CDR2 YFSETQ come from the germline V gene. Trimming took off 5 bases at V and 3 bases at J, with 15 bases between the two ends. The CDR3 sequence is 14 residues long. The CDR3 DNA is TGCGCCAGCAGACGCGAGTTTCCAGGCTACGAGCAGTACTTC. The encoded protein is CASRREFPGYEQYF.

The chain uses TRBV20-1 and TRBJ1-1; D is possibly TRBD1 (6 bases). The CDR3 runs 15 residues. Germline CDR1 is DFQATT and CDR2 is SNEGSKA (reference sequence). V gave up 3 bases and J gave up 0 bases, with 14 bases separating them. The CDR3 here is CSASKPGAMNTEAFF. CDR3 DNA sequence: TGCAGTGCTAGTAAGCCGGGGGCCATGAACACTGAAGCTTTCTTT.

The chain is built from TRBV20-1 and TRBJ1-5; D may be TRBD1 (5 bases). CDR3 size: 16 residues. V lost 5 bases to trimming and J lost 1 base, with 18 bases between them. The germline V gene encodes CDR1 DFQATT and CDR2 SNEGSKA (reference sequence). The CDR3 reads CSAGRAGMLSNQPQHF. CDR3 in DNA: TGCAGTGCTGGCCGGGCAGGGATGCTGAGCAATCAGCCCCAGCATTTT.

This clonotype was counted between two and nine times. This chain joins TRBV20-1 and TRBJ2-5; D is perhaps TRBD2 (6 bases). In germline, CDR1 is DFQATT, CDR2 SNEGSKA (reference sequence). The CDR3 length is 14 residues. Trimming removed 3 bases from V and 4 bases from J, with 15 bases in between. The CDR3 sequence is CSARRGRGGETQYF. The CDR3 bases are TGCAGTGCTAGGAGGGGACGGGGAGGAGAGACCCAGTACTTC.

The chain uses TRBV12-3 or TRBV12-4 and TRBJ1-1; the D is unclear. Trimming removed 7 bases at V and 2 bases at J, with 11 bases between. CDR3 length: 13 amino acids. CDR3 sequence reads: CASIYQDNTEAFF. CDR3 DNA sequence: TGTGCCAGCATCTACCAGGACAACACTGAAGCTTTCTTT.

This chain connects TRBV9 to TRBJ1-1, with a tentative D call TRBD1 (6 bases). CDR1 SGDLS and CDR2 YYNGEE come from the germline V gene. This CDR3 contains 15 residues. V was cut by 0 bases and J by 4 bases, with 13 bases left in between. DNA of the CDR3: TGTGCCAGCAGCGTAGGGCTGGGGGCGGGCACTGAAGCTTTCTTT. It specifies CASSVGLGAGTEAFF.

The V call is TRBV12-3 or TRBV12-4, the J call TRBJ1-1, with a possible D match to TRBD1 (5 bases). The V and J ends lost 3 bases and 6 bases respectively, with 11 bases between them. The CDR3 length is 13 residues. The CDR3 reads CASSFFGGSEAFF. CDR3 bases: TGTGCCAGCAGTTTTTTTGGGGGTTCTGAAGCTTTCTTT.

The chain recombines TRBV20-1 with TRBJ1-2; 7 nucleotides line up with TRBD1. This CDR3 is 13 amino acids long. Germline trimming cut 7 bases from V and 4 bases from J; bases unmatched to any gene: 9. Germline CDR1 reads DFQATT; CDR2 reads SNEGSKA (reference sequence). CDR3 loop: CSGGTAQTYGYTF. CDR3 bases: TGCAGTGGGGGGACAGCCCAAACCTATGGCTACACCTTC.

A few counts support this clonotype. V and J are TRBV20-1 and TRBJ1-2; 8 bases line up with TRBD1. CDR1 DFQATT and CDR2 SNEGSKA come from the germline V gene (reference sequence). With V trimmed by 4 bases and J by 5 bases, 9 bases remained unmatched. The CDR3 sequence is 14 residues long. The CDR3 region has the DNA TGCAGTGCTAACGATCCGGGACAGGCGTATGGCTACACCTTC. Amino acids: CSANDPGQAYGYTF.

This clonotype was picked up a small number of times. V gene TRBV5-1 combines with J gene TRBJ1-1; 9 positions agree with TRBD1. The V segment lost 4 bases and the J segment 0 bases; nucleotides outside the gene matches: 7. CDR3 length: 16 residues. Germline CDR1 SGHRS, CDR2 YFSETQ. CDR3 DNA sequence: TGCGCCAGCAGCCTGACAGGGGGAAGTGTGAACACTGAAGCTTTCTTT. Translated: CASSLTGGSVNTEAFF.

This clonotype came up a few times. The rearrangement uses TRBV12-3 or TRBV12-4 and TRBJ1-1; a weak D match, TRBD1 (6 bases). Trimming cost V 6 bases and J 10 bases, with 15 bases left between them. The CDR3 runs to 12 residues. This CDR3 is CASSPGAVGAFF. CDR3 coding DNA: TGTGCCAGCAGCCCAGGGGCAGTTGGAGCTTTCTTT.

This clonotype occurred a few times. This chain connects TRBV6-2 or TRBV6-3 to TRBJ2-7; 9 nucleotides align to TRBD1. The CDR3 sequence is 14 residues long. CDR1 is MNHEY and CDR2 is SVGEGT in the germline V gene. V gave up 8 bases and J gave up 3 bases; unmatched junction bases: 8. This chain's CDR3 is CASVLPGQGYEQYF. The CDR3 region has the DNA TGTGCCAGCGTTCTACCGGGACAGGGCTACGAGCAGTACTTC.

The chain joins TRBV20-1 to TRBJ2-3; D gene uncertain. V was shortened by 0 bases and J by 0 bases, with 7 bases between the two germline ends. This CDR3 comprises 14 residues. Germline values: CDR1 DFQATT, CDR2 SNEGSKA (reference sequence). The DNA for the CDR3 is TGCAGTGCTAGAGATCTCTCTAGCACAGATACGCAGTATTTT. Protein product: CSARDLSSTDTQYF.

The V and J genes are TRBV4-1 and TRBJ1-2; D gene unclear. Germline V gene lookup returns CDR1 MGHRA and CDR2 YSYEKL. The V end was cut by 1 base, the J end by 4 bases, with 16 bases between. CDR3 size: 16 residues. The CDR3 loop reads CASSQGPPYGPYGYTF. The CDR3, as DNA: TGCGCCAGCAGCCAAGGGCCACCCTACGGGCCCTATGGCTACACCTTC.

The sample holds many counts of this clonotype. The chain is built from TRBV7-2 and TRBJ2-1; 9 bases match TRBD2. The CDR3 has 15 amino acids. With V trimmed by 1 base and J by 3 bases, 1 base remained unmatched. Germline V CDR1 and CDR2: SGHTA, FQGNSA. The CDR3 sequence is CASSLEAGGYNEQFF. For the CDR3, the DNA is TGTGCCAGCAGCTTAGAAGCGGGAGGCTACAATGAGCAGTTCTTC.